The sample holds one count of the clone carrying this T cell receptor (beta chain). Germline V gene data show CDR1 as SGHRS and CDR2 as YFSETQ. With 5 bases clipped from V and 3 bases from J, the junction kept 5 bases outside the gene matches. The CDR3 loop spans 14 amino acids. Assay: immunoSEQ multiplex PCR; the TCRdb copy retains only in-frame clones and omits some. The sample lists over 65,000 clones, around nine tenths seen once, with roughly 0.73% in the top ten. The sample is drawn from a study of blood T cell repertoires in COVID-19. Study-level background: Material from acute and convalescent COVID-19 was sourced from the United States, Italy and Spain.

V gene TRBV5-1 combines with J gene TRBJ2-3; 8 nucleotides match TRBD2. The sample comprised peripheral blood. This receptor was obtained from a woman older than 75 with acute or convalescent COVID-19. The CDR3 DNA sequence: TGCGCCAGCAGTCCGGGAGGGCCTACAGATACGCAGTATTTT. This encodes CASSPGGPTDTQYF.